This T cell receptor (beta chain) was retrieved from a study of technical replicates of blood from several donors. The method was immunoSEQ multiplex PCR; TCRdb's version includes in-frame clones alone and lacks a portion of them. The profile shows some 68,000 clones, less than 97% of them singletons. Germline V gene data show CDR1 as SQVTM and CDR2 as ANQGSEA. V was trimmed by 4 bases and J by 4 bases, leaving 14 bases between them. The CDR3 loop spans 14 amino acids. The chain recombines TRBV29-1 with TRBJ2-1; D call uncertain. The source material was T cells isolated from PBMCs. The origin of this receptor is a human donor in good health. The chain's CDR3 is CSVGLPGFYNEQFF. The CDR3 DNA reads TGCAGCGTTGGTCTCCCCGGGTTTTACAATGAGCAGTTCTTC.